This TCR beta chain was sequenced during a study of T cell repertoires in cytomegalovirus infection. Germline assignment: CDR1 SGHDN and CDR2 FVKESK. Trimming stripped 0 bases from V and 5 bases from J, with 13 bases between. CDR3 length equals 15 residues. The study, taken as a whole, reports: HLA-C-restricted CMV-specific TCR beta clonotypes were dominant in the ex vivo response.

TCRdb reprocessed the reads with MiXCR, giving one entry per CDR3 protein. This table holds around 77,000 distinct CDR3 sequences, 20% to 25% found once. Points on this clonotype: Antigen: not known.

The receptor's source is a human donor in good health (CMV status not recorded). Some clones in this sample may be carry-over from other donors' samples. The sample consisted of CD8+ T cells from cultured PBMCs, taken from culture after CMV antigen stimulation. The gene calls are TRBV14 and TRBJ2-5; the D is unclear. The CDR3 sequence: CASSQDNGNRETQYF. The CDR3 DNA reads as TGTGCCAGCAGCCAAGATAATGGGAATAGGGAGACCCAGTACTTC. Drawing the rest from reference TRBV14 and TRBJ2-5, the complete variable domain is EAGVTQFPSHSVIEKGQTVTLRCDPISGHDNLYWYRRVMGKEIKFLLHFVKESKQDESGMPNNRFLAERTGGTYSTLKVQPAELEDSGVYFCASSQDNGNRETQYFGPGTRLLVL.